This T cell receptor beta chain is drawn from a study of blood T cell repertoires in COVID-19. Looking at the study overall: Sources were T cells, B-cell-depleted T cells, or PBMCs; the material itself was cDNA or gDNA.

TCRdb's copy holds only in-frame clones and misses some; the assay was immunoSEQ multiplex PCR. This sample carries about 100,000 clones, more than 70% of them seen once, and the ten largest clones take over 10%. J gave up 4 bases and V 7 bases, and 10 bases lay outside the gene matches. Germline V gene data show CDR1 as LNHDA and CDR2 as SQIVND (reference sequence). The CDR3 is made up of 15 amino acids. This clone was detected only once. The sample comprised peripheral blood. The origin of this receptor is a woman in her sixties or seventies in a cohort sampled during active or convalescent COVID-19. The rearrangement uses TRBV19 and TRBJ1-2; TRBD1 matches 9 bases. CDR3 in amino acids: CASMRTGDRGYGYTF. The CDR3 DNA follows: TGTGCCAGTATGAGGACAGGGGACCGCGGCTATGGCTACACCTTC.